This TCR beta chain was sequenced during a study of cytomegalovirus exposure and HLA in healthy donors. Overall study context: A later analysis reported the same platform for the 90 to 150 validation repertoires and the approximately 670 first-cohort repertoires. General study results and limits: About 150 TCR beta chains were listed as cytomegalovirus-associated.

The CDR3 covers 14 residues. V trimming: 5 bases; J trimming: 2 bases; junction bases outside the gene matches: 5. In germline, CDR1 is MNHNS, CDR2 SASEGT. Points on this clone: The antigen is undetermined.

TCRdb's copy holds only in-frame clones and misses some; the assay was immunoSEQ multiplex PCR. The table includes hundreds of thousands of clones, around 87% detected once. This TCR came from a woman aged 18-29 years in good health and CMV-seropositive. This rearrangement joins TRBV6-1 to TRBJ1-1; TRBD1 matches 7 bases. Sequencing was done on a sample of PBMCs. This CDR3 reads CASSPTGVNTEAFF. DNA for the CDR3: TGTGCCAGCAGTCCCACAGGGGTAAACACTGAAGCTTTCTTT.